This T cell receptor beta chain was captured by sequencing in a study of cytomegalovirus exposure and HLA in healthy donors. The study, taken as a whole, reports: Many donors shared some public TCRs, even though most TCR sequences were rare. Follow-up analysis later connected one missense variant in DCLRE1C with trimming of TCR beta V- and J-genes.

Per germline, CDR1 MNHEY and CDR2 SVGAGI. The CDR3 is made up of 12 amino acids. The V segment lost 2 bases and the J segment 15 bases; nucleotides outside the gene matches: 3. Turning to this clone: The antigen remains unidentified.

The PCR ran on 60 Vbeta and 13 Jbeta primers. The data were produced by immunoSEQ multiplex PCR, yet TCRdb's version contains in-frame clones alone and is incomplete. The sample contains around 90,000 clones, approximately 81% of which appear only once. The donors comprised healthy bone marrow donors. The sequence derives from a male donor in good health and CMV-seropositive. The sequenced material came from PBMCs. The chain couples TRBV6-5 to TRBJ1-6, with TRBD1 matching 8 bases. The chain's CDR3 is CASSYDRGHLHF. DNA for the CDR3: TGTGCCAGCAGTTACGACAGGGGACACCTCCACTTT.